The source of this T cell receptor (beta chain) is a study of beta chain features in type 1 diabetes. Study context: Cells sorted and examined across all samples totaled almost 110 million.

Findings and caveats of the study: Here, the possible influence of HLA type (on TCRB rearrangement) remained unresolved. Significant though moderate, a shortening of TCRB CDR3s appeared in all four CD4+ subsets of Type 1 diabetes patients. Fewer insertions but more deletions were seen at VDJ junctions in type 1 diabetes patients.

This clone appeared a few times. What it binds is not known. Isolated RNA was reverse transcribed in full, so expressed TCRB transcripts were sequenced. Repertoires were generated with immunoSEQ multiplex PCR, while TCRdb's copy carries only in-frame clones and drops some. The sample lists about 650,000 clones, around 12% occurring once. The CDR3 is 13 residues long. The V and J ends lost 3 bases and 4 bases respectively, with 9 bases between them. Germline V lookup: CDR1 SEHNR, CDR2 FQNEAQ (reference sequence). By way of CD45RO/CCR7/CD25/CD127/CD95/CD27, the CD4+ regulatory, stem cell-like memory, central memory and naive cells were sorted.

The chain carries TRBV7-9 and TRBJ1-2, with D possibly TRBD1 on 5 matching bases. Source material: naive CD4+ T cells from blood. This TCR derives from a man aged 30-40 years with type 1 diabetes. CDR3 bases: TGTGCCAGCAGCTTCGGGGCATCCTATGGCTACACCTTC. Protein sequence: CASSFGASYGYTF.